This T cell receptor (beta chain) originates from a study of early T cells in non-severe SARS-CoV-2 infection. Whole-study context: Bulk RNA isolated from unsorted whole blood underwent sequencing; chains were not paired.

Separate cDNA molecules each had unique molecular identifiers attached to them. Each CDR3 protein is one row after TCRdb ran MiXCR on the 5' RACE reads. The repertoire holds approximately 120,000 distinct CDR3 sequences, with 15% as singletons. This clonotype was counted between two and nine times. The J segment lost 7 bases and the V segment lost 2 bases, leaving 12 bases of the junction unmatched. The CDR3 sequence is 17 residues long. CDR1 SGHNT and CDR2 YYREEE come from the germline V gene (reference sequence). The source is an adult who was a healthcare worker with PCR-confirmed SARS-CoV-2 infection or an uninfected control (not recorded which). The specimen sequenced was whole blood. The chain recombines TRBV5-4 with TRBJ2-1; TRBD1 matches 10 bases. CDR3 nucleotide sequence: TGTGCCAGCAGCTTTTGGGGGACCGGGACAGGGGTGAATGAGCAGTTCTTC. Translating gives CASSFWGTGTGVNEQFF.